Below are 9 T cell receptor beta chains sequenced from a single sample in a study of post-analysis software for immune sequencing data. cDNA libraries of TCR beta carried unique molecular identifiers. TCRdb re-derived calls from the PCR reads in MiXCR, one entry per CDR3 protein. The sample yields roughly 400,000 distinct CDR3 sequences, approximately 37% seen once. No antigen has been assigned to these receptors. Study results and caveats: Roughly 5 TRBV segments (TRBV5-6, TRBV5-1 and TRBV20-1 among them) occurred more frequently in patients than in controls.

The sequenced sample was blood. These receptors came from a girl aged 2 to 10 with multiple sclerosis.

This sequence joins TRBV4-2 and TRBJ1-2; 10 nucleotides align to TRBD1. Germline CDR1 LGHNA, CDR2 YNFKEQ. V gave up 0 bases and J gave up 5 bases; unmatched junction bases: 3. CDR3 length equals 15 residues. CDR3 coding DNA: TGTGCCAGCAGCCAAGAGTTGGGACAGGGGTATGGCTACACCTTC. Translating gives CASSQELGQGYGYTF.

The V call is TRBV18, the J call TRBJ2-3, with D perhaps TRBD2 (5 bases). Germline CDR1 is KGHSH and CDR2 is LQKENI. The CDR3 runs 14 residues. Trimming stripped 1 base from V and 1 base from J, with 6 bases between. The CDR3 DNA sequence: TGTGCCAGCTCACCACAAGCGGGCACAGATACGCAGTATTTT. As protein: CASSPQAGTDTQYF.

This clonotype was observed a single time. This chain connects TRBV7-8 to TRBJ2-7; 7 bases are a match to TRBD1. The CDR3 loop spans 12 amino acids. CDR1 and CDR2 from the germline V gene are SGHVS and FQNEAQ. J was trimmed by 5 bases and V by 6 bases; bases with no gene match: 4. CDR3 protein: CASRQGKDEQYF. The DNA for the CDR3 is TGTGCCAGCAGACAGGGGAAAGACGAGCAGTACTTC.

This clonotype was counted many times. This chain connects TRBV6-5 to TRBJ2-5, with 9 positions matching TRBD1. The V gene end was trimmed by 2 bases and the J gene end by 5 bases; junction bases not matched to a gene: 3. The CDR3 sequence is 14 residues long. The germline V gene encodes CDR1 MNHEY and CDR2 SVGAGI. The CDR3 sequence: CASSYGTGTETQYF. In DNA form, the CDR3 reads TGTGCCAGCAGTTACGGGACAGGGACCGAGACCCAGTACTTC.

This clonotype has more than one count but fewer than ten. The chain has TRBV29-1 and TRBJ2-1, with unresolved D. Trimming stripped 0 bases from V and 8 bases from J, with 14 bases between. Looked up from germline, CDR1 is SQVTM and CDR2 is ANQGSEA. The CDR3 length is 14 residues. CDR3 loop: CSVEDPLMEDEQFF. The CDR3 DNA follows: TGCAGCGTTGAAGATCCCCTAATGGAAGATGAGCAGTTCTTC.

The chain carries TRBV3-1 and TRBJ2-1; 15 bases agree with TRBD2. V was clipped by 5 bases and J by 9 bases; unmatched bases: 5. CDR1 LGHDT and CDR2 YNNKEL come from the germline V gene (reference sequence). The CDR3 has 15 residues. The CDR3 coding sequence is TGTGCCAGCAGCACCCGGACTAGCGGGAGGGGTGAGCAGTTCTTC. Its protein is CASSTRTSGRGEQFF.

This clonotype was detected only a few times. The genes are TRBV5-5 and TRBJ2-7, with D perhaps TRBD2 (6 bases). Germline CDR1 and CDR2: SGHKS and YYEKEE (reference sequence). V was pared by 0 bases and J by 5 bases, with 12 bases between. CDR3 size: 14 residues. CDR3 coding DNA: TGTGCCAGCAGCTTGGATCTCCGCGGGAACGAGCAGTACTTC. Translation gives CASSLDLRGNEQYF.

Comments on this clonotype: One base away lies a much larger clone, so this may be a sequencing read error. The rearrangement joins TRBV7-8 to TRBJ2-3; D remains ambiguous. The CDR3 runs to 12 residues. V was trimmed by 4 bases and J by 3 bases, leaving 5 bases between them. From germline, CDR1 is SGHVS and CDR2 FQNEAQ. The chain's CDR3 is CASSSETDTQYF. DNA for the CDR3: TGTGCCAGCAGCTCAGAGACAGATACGCAGTATTTT.

The J gene is TRBJ2-7, the V gene TRBV15, with 7 bases matching TRBD2. Germline loops: CDR1 LNHNV, CDR2 YYDKDF (reference sequence). V shed 0 bases, J shed 0 bases, and the junction held 5 bases outside the gene matches. The CDR3 spans 16 residues. CDR3 nucleotide sequence: TGTGCCACCAGCAGAGATGAGGCTAGCGGCTCCTACGAGCAGTACTTC. Translated: CATSRDEASGSYEQYF. Variable domain in full (rest from reference TRBV15 and TRBJ2-7): DAMVIQNPRYQVTQFGKPVTLSCSQTLNHNVMYWYQQKSSQAPKLLFHYYDKDFNNEADTPDNFQSRRPNTSFCFLDIRSPGLGDTAMYLCATSRDEASGSYEQYFGPGTRLTVT.